The next 16 T cell receptor beta chains were all read from a single sample in a study of response to subunit inactivated influenza vaccine. MiXCR, run by TCRdb on the RT-PCR reads, gives a single entry per CDR3 protein. The sample yields roughly 180,000 distinct CDR3 sequences, about 10% seen once. Material: non-naive T cells sorted from PBMCs, obtained on the day of vaccination. The origin of the receptors is a man over 45 who received an inactivated influenza vaccine.

The chain is built from TRBV7-2 and TRBJ1-2; tentatively, D is TRBD1 (6 bases). The CDR3 length is 15 residues. The ends were cut back, 5 bases at V and 4 bases at J, with 17 bases in the middle. The germline CDR1 and CDR2 sequences are SGHTA and FQGNSA. The CDR3 protein is CASSASSGGRYGYTF. In nucleotides, the CDR3 is TGTGCCAGCAGCGCCAGTTCCGGGGGCCGCTATGGCTACACCTTC.

Ten or more counts support this clonotype. The rearrangement uses TRBV7-2 and TRBJ1-3, with a possible D match to TRBD1 (5 bases). This CDR3 has 17 amino acids. The V and J ends lost 1 base and 0 bases respectively, with 13 bases between them. Looked up from germline, CDR1 is SGHTA and CDR2 is FQGNSA. In nucleotides, the CDR3 is TGTGCCAGCAGCTTAGGGCACGCGAGGGGCTCTGGAAACACCATATATTTT. It encodes CASSLGHARGSGNTIYF.

This clonotype was seen many times. The chain combines TRBV5-1 with TRBJ2-7, with unresolved D. The germline V and J ends were trimmed by 5 bases and 2 bases, with 8 bases remaining between them. Germline CDR1 SGHRS, CDR2 YFSETQ. CDR3 size: 12 residues. The CDR3 DNA reads TGCGCCAGCAGAGGAAATCCCTACGAGCAGTACTTC. Protein sequence: CASRGNPYEQYF. Supplemented by reference TRBV5-1 and TRBJ2-7, the full variable domain reads KAGVTQTPRYLIKTRGQQVTLSCSPISGHRSVSWYQQTPGQGLQFLFEYFSETQRNKGNFPGRFSGRQFSNSRSEMNVSTLELGDSALYLCASRGNPYEQYFGPGTRLTVT.

This chain joins TRBV2 and TRBJ1-1, with 7 bases matching TRBD1. The germline CDR1 and CDR2 sequences are SNHLY and FYNNEI. The CDR3 loop spans 16 amino acids. Unmatched junction bases numbered 11, after V lost 6 bases and J lost 1 base. The DNA for the CDR3 is TGTGCCAGCAGCCAAACTAGGACAGGCAGGAACACTGAAGCTTTCTTT. As protein: CASSQTRTGRNTEAFF.

This clonotype was seen at least ten times. The DNA of the CDR3 is TGTGCCAGTAGTATAGACTGGACAGGGGATCAGGATGGCTACACCTTC. Its translation: CASSIDWTGDQDGYTF. This chain joins TRBV19 and TRBJ1-2; 9 positions agree with TRBD1. The CDR3 runs 16 residues. Germline loops: CDR1 LNHDA, CDR2 SQIVND (reference sequence). Unmatched junction bases numbered 8, after V lost 0 bases and J lost 6 bases.

This clonotype was seen more than once but under ten times. The rearrangement uses TRBV3-1 and TRBJ1-1; the D is unclear. V lost 3 bases and J 6 bases, leaving 14 bases between the germline ends. Germline loops: CDR1 LGHDT, CDR2 YNNKEL (reference sequence). The CDR3 is 14 amino acids. CDR3 sequence reads: CASSQPGSASEAFF. The CDR3 DNA reads as TGTGCCAGCAGCCAGCCTGGGTCGGCGTCTGAAGCTTTCTTT.

V usage is TRBV30 and J usage is TRBJ2-2; D is undetermined. CDR3 length: 13 amino acids. Germline V gene sequence: CDR1 GTSNPN, CDR2 SVGIG (reference sequence). V lost 0 bases and J lost 4, with 6 bases in between. The CDR3 DNA is TGTGCCTGGAGTGTGCAGAGCACCGGGGAGCTGTTTTTT. Translated: CAWSVQSTGELFF.

This clonotype has ten or more counts. The V and J genes are TRBV5-1 and TRBJ2-3; D gene ambiguous. This CDR3 spans 14 amino acids. The germline V gene encodes CDR1 SGHRS and CDR2 YFSETQ. V was cut by 0 bases and J by 0 bases, with 5 bases left in between. The CDR3 region has the DNA TGCGCCAGCAGCTTGGGGGAAAGCACAGATACGCAGTATTTT. It specifies CASSLGESTDTQYF.

This clonotype was counted at least ten times. The CDR3 coding sequence is TGTGCCAGTGGACTAGCGAGCACAGATACGCAGTATTTT. This encodes CASGLASTDTQYF. The chain uses TRBV28 and TRBJ2-3; 9 positions match TRBD2. This CDR3 has 13 residues. CDR1 and CDR2 (germline): MDHEN, SYDVKM. Trimming at V came to 9 bases and at J to 0 bases, leaving 1 base not matched to a gene.

This clonotype was observed many times. The gene calls are TRBV5-4 and TRBJ2-7; no clear D. CDR3 length: 12 amino acids. Trimming pared 7 bases from V and 5 bases from J, leaving 13 bases between. CDR1 is SGHNT, CDR2 YYREEE, per germline (reference sequence). The CDR3 protein is CASQGGTHEQYF. The DNA for the CDR3 is TGTGCCAGCCAAGGTGGAACCCACGAGCAGTACTTC.

The sample holds many counts of this clonotype. This rearrangement joins TRBV29-1 to TRBJ1-2; 8 nucleotides align to TRBD1. In germline, CDR1 is SQVTM, CDR2 ANQGSEA. Germline trimming cut 6 bases from V and 0 bases from J; bases unmatched to any gene: 12. The CDR3 loop spans 16 amino acids. The CDR3 DNA follows: TGCAGCGTGAAGCCGGGACAGGCCTATTCTAACTATGGCTACACCTTC. This gives the protein CSVKPGQAYSNYGYTF.

This clonotype was observed a handful of times. The V and J genes are TRBV29-1 and TRBJ2-2; no clear D gene. The CDR3 covers 13 residues. CDR1 is SQVTM, CDR2 ANQGSEA, per germline. V shed 6 bases and J shed 1 base, with 9 bases lying between them. CDR3 DNA sequence: TGCAGCGTAAACCAGGAGAACACCGGGGAGCTGTTTTTT. The encoded protein is CSVNQENTGELFF.

This clonotype was picked up many times. The chain carries TRBV20-1 and TRBJ2-2, with 7 bases aligning to TRBD2. Trimming took 1 base from V and 2 from J; bases not matched to a gene: 7. There are 16 residues in the CDR3. Germline values: CDR1 DFQATT, CDR2 SNEGSKA (reference sequence). The CDR3 nucleotides read TGCAGTGCTAGAGCTCCTGGGGGGGGTAACACCGGGGAGCTGTTTTTT. Translated, it gives CSARAPGGGNTGELFF.

This clonotype has at least ten counts. The genes are TRBV20-1 and TRBJ1-6; 7 bases are a match to TRBD1. CDR3 length: 15 amino acids. J gave up 6 bases and V 3 bases, and 8 bases lay outside the gene matches. CDR1 DFQATT and CDR2 SNEGSKA come from the germline V gene (reference sequence). The CDR3 spells CSASKPGQLNSPLHF. For the CDR3, the DNA is TGCAGTGCTAGTAAGCCGGGACAGCTTAATTCACCCCTCCACTTT.

This clonotype was recorded many times. The V and J genes are TRBV12-3 or TRBV12-4 and TRBJ1-1; D ambiguous. The CDR3 runs 12 residues. The V end lost 5 bases, the J end lost 3 bases, and 7 bases lay between the germline ends. This CDR3 reads CASSPAHTEAFF. DNA of the CDR3: TGTGCCAGCAGTCCCGCGCACACTGAAGCTTTCTTT.

Only a few counts were recorded for this clonotype. The V gene is TRBV6-2 or TRBV6-3, the J gene TRBJ1-1; D remains unclear. The CDR3 extends over 13 amino acids. Trimming removed 7 bases at V and 2 bases at J, with 11 bases between. Germline lookup yields CDR1 MNHEY and CDR2 SVGEGT. For the CDR3, the DNA is TGTGCCAGCACCCTAGTGGCAAACACTGAAGCTTTCTTT. Its translation is CASTLVANTEAFF.